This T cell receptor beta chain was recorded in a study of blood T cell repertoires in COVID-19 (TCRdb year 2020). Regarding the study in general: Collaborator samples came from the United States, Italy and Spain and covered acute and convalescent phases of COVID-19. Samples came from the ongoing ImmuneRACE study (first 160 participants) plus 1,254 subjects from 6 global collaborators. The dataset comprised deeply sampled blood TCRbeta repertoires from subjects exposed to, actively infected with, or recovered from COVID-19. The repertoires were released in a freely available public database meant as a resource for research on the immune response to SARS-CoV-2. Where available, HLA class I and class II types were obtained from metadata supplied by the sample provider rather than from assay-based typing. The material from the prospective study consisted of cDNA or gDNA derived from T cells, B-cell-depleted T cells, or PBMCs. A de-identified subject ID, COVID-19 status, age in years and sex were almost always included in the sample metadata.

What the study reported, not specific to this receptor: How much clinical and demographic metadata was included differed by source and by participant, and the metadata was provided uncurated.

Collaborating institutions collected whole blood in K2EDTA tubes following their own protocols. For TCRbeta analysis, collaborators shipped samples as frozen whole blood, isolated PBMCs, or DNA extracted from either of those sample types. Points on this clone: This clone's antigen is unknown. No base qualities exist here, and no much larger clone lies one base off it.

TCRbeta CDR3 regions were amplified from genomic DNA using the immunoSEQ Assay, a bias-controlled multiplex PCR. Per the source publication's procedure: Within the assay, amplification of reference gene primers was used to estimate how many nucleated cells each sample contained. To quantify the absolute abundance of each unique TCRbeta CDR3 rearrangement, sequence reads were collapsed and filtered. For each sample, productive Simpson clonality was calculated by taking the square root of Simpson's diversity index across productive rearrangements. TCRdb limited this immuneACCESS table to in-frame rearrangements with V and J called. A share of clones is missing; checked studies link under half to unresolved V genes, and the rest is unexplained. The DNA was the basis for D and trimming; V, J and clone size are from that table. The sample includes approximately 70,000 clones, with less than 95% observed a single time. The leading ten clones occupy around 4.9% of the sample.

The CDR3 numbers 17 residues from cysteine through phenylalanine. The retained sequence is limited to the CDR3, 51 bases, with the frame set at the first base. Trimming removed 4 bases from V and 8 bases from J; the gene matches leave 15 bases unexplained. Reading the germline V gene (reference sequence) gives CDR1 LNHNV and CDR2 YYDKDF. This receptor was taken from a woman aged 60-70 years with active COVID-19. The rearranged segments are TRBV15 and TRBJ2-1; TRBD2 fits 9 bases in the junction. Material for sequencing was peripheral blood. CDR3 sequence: CATSTPRGTSGRYEQFF. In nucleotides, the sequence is TGTGCCACCAGCACCCCCCGTGGCACTAGCGGGCGCTATGAGCAGTTCTTC.